The source of this T cell receptor (beta chain) is a study of blood T cell repertoires in COVID-19. As for the study in general: There were acute and convalescent COVID-19 samples, and they came from the United States, Italy and Spain. T cells, B-cell-depleted T cells, or PBMCs provided the cDNA or gDNA that served as material.

Seattle's enrolled individuals joined amid active infection and were then monitored longitudinally. As originally analysed: For nucleated cells, counts were estimated from reference gene primer amplification. Sequencing used immunoSEQ multiplex PCR; TCRdb keeps in-frame clones, though not all of them. From that table come the V and J calls and clone size; the DNA was used to work out D and trimming. The top ten hold about a sixth of the sample, which has roughly 290,000 clones, approximately 84% seen once. The V and J ends lost 3 bases and 0 bases respectively, with 17 bases between them. The germline V gene encodes CDR1 KGHSH and CDR2 LQKENI. The CDR3 spans 17 residues.

The TCR comes from a person aged 65 to 85 with COVID-19, enrolled during active disease. The gene calls are TRBV18 and TRBJ1-2, with D possibly matching TRBD1 (6 bases). Specimen: peripheral blood. Written as DNA, the CDR3 is TGTGCCAGCTCACCGACTACACTTAGACAGGCTAACTATGGCTACACCTTC. Translating it yields CASSPTTLRQANYGYTF.